This T cell receptor beta chain was obtained from a study of CD8+CD57+ T cells in acquired aplastic anemia (dated 2018 in TCRdb). About the full investigation: Extracted DNA from sorted CD4+ and CD8+ cells averaged approximately 3 ug, ranging from roughly 0.2 to 30 ug. CD8+CD57+ expansion was defined as a frequency above the mean frequency observed in healthy subjects.

General conclusions and limits of the study: Roughly 29 CD8+ CDR3 sequences were found in both patients and controls but appeared to be highly expressed in patients and within the immunodominant clones of the patients. No significant difference in CD8+ Simpson's diversity was found between patients and healthy controls (P=0.060).

Via the germline V gene, CDR1 is SNHLY and CDR2 FYNNEI. The CDR3 contains 14 residues, cysteine and phenylalanine counted. The read is trimmed to its CDR3 DNA, 42 bases read in frame from base 1. Genomic DNA served as template for TCR beta VDJ combination and CDR3 sequence profiling. An Illumina HiSeq 2000 was used for TCR repertoire sequencing. The source study handled its data this way. Repertoire assessment relied on Simpson's diversity index, CDR3 size and DJ length profiles, and TRBV/TRBJ rearrangement plots. Whichever DNA sequence was most abundant in the deep sequencing data was defined as the immunodominant clone. CDR3 amino acid sequences were checked for sharing across subjects and were also compared against the VDJdb database and published repertoires. Starting from the raw public reads, TCRdb applied fastp trimming at Q25, assembled clones with MiXCR and retained in-frame beta chains. Rows matching on CDR3 protein sequence are summarized as one entry with the most common DNA and genes. TCRdb assigned the V and J calls; the authors' analysis was not used. In all, the sample holds 260,000 or so distinct CDR3 sequences, and approximately 86% of those were seen once. The ten largest clones represent less than 50% of the sample.

A note on this clonotype: The target of this receptor is not known. At one boundary the junction diverges from the germline segment, which might be a read error.

Expansion of CD8+CD57+ cells had been shown by flow cytometry in the patients chosen for sequencing. Severe acquired aplastic anemia was diagnosed in all patients according to International Study of Aplastic Anemia and Agranulocytosis and Camitta criteria. No therapy had been received by the patients at the time of blood sampling. The study deep-sequenced TCR repertoires of sorted CD4+ and CD8+ blood T cells from severe aplastic anemia patients and healthy subjects. Patients were enrolled under clinicaltrials.gov protocols 00001620, 01623167, 00001397, 00071045, 00081523 and 00961064 in the USA. Ficoll-Paque density gradient centrifugation was used to isolate peripheral blood mononuclear cells. Before DNA was extracted, CD4+ and CD8+ T cells were sorted using either FACS or magnetic beads.

Sequenced material: sorted CD4+, CD8+, or CD8+CD57+ T cells (not recorded which) from PBMCs. The receptor was isolated from a human donor with aplastic anemia. The chain links TRBV2 with TRBJ2-5, with TRBD2 tentatively as D gene (5 bases match). The CDR3: CASSGGSEQNTEDF. The bases read TGTGCCAGCAGCGGAGGCAGCGAGCAGAACACTGAAGACTTC.